The 27 T cell receptor beta chains presented below share a single source sample, sequenced in a study of prognosis after radiotherapy for stage I lung cancer. Amplification of TCR beta CDR3 from genomic DNA used two-round multiplex PCR. With primers specific to each TRBV and TRBJ gene, the first-round PCR was performed. From the multiplex PCR reads, TCRdb called clonotypes with MiXCR, one entry per CDR3 protein. The sample consists of roughly 25,000 distinct CDR3 sequences, about 43% of them appearing once. The sample in question was PBMCs, obtained before or after stereotactic body radiation therapy (not recorded which). These receptors were taken from a donor over 45 with non-small cell lung cancer.

The table lists this clonotype with many counts. V is TRBV25-1 and J is TRBJ2-2; 11 bases match TRBD2. Germline trimming cut 5 bases from V and 6 bases from J; bases unmatched to any gene: 8. Germline CDR1 is MGHDK and CDR2 is SYGVNS. The CDR3 is 16 amino acids. The CDR3 coding sequence is TGTGCCAGCAGTACTAGCGGGAGATCGGGTGCCGGGGAGCTGTTTTTT. As protein: CASSTSGRSGAGELFF.

This clonotype occurred many times. J is TRBJ2-1 and V is TRBV7-3; TRBD2 matches at 8 bases. Per the germline V gene, CDR1 is SGHTA and CDR2 is FQGTGA. V trimming: 5 bases; J trimming: 8 bases; junction bases outside the gene matches: 5. CDR3 length equals 13 residues. In DNA, the CDR3 is TGTGCCAGCAGCCCGGCCGGGAGGGATGAGCAGTTCTTC. This gives the protein CASSPAGRDEQFF. Looking up the rest from reference TRBV7-3 and TRBJ2-1 gives the full variable domain: GAGVSQTPSNKVTEKGKYVELRCDPISGHTALYWYRQSLGQGPEFLIYFQGTGAADDSGLPNDRFFAVRPEGSVSTLKIQRTERGDSAVYLCASSPAGRDEQFFGPGTRLTVL.

The chain recombines TRBV5-1 with TRBJ2-1, with D possibly TRBD1 on 5 matching bases. The V gene lost 2 bases and the J gene lost 8 bases, with 17 bases spanning the gap. Germline loops: CDR1 SGHRS, CDR2 YFSETQ. This CDR3 has 15 amino acids. Written as DNA, the CDR3 is TGCGCCAGCAGCTTCTCAGCAGGGTCAAACGATGAGCAGTTCTTC. Protein: CASSFSAGSNDEQFF.

About this clonotype: An end of the junction does not agree with germline; a read error may underlie this. The chain has TRBV7-2 and TRBJ2-2; 12 bases fit TRBD2. The CDR3 spans 15 residues. Germline CDR1 SGHTA, CDR2 FQGNSA. CDR3: CASRLGLAGTGELFF. CDR3 coding DNA: TGTGCCAGCAGATTAGGACTAGCGGGAACCGGGGAGCTGTTTTTT.

Within the sample, this clonotype is medium-sized. The rearrangement joins TRBV28 to TRBJ1-6; tentatively, D is TRBD1 (5 bases). This CDR3 comprises 13 residues. Looked up from germline, CDR1 is MDHEN and CDR2 is SYDVKM. Trimming took 8 bases from V and 13 from J, leaving 18 bases between them. The CDR3 loop is CASRGMVNPPLHF. As DNA, the CDR3 is TGTGCCAGCCGGGGGATGGTAAATCCCCCCCTCCACTTT. The full variable domain, in which reference TRBV28 and TRBJ1-6 provide the parts outside the CDR3, is DVKVTQSSRYLVKRTGEKVFLECVQDMDHENMFWYRQDPGLGLRLIYFSYDVKMKEKGDIPEGYSVSREKKERFSLILESASTNQTSMYLCASRGMVNPPLHFGNGTRLTVT.

This clonotype was seen only a few times. One junction end does not reproduce the germline sequence, and a read error may be involved. The genes are TRBV7-2 and TRBJ1-1; 10 bases agree with TRBD1. Germline CDR1 is SGHTA and CDR2 is FQGNSA. The CDR3 length is 16 residues. The chain's CDR3 is CASSVRQGAIRTESFF. CDR3 in DNA: TGTGCCAGCAGCGTCCGACAGGGGGCGATCCGCACTGAATCTTTCTTT.

As for this clonotype: A junction boundary mismatches the germline segment, possibly from a read error. V gene TRBV2 combines with J gene TRBJ2-4; perhaps D is TRBD1 or TRBD2 (5 bases each). CDR1 and CDR2 from the germline V gene are SNHLY and FYNNEI. CDR3 length: 14 amino acids. Written as DNA, the CDR3 is TGTGCCGGCAGAGGACGGGGACGGTTAAACATTCAGTACTTC. Amino acid sequence: CAGRGRGRLNIQYF.

A single count supports this clonotype. This chain links TRBV28 with TRBJ1-4; possibly TRBD1 for D (5 bases). V was cut by 7 bases and J by 2 bases, with 11 bases left in between. Per germline, CDR1 MDHEN and CDR2 SYDVKM. This CDR3 spans 14 amino acids. CDR3 DNA: TGTGCCAGCACCGCCCGGGGCACTAATGAAAAACTGTTTTTT. Translated: CASTARGTNEKLFF.

As to this clonotype: The conserved phenylalanine or tryptophan normally closing the CDR3 is absent here, so this likely arose from a read error. The chain carries TRBV19 and TRBJ1-5, with D unresolved. Per germline, CDR1 LNHDA and CDR2 SQIVND (reference sequence). The CDR3 extends over 12 amino acids. Here the CDR3 DNA reads TGTGCCATTAGTATGGTAGGTCAGCCCCAGCATTCT. Amino acids: CAISMVGQPQHS.

Regarding this clonotype: A single base is all that separates this from a far larger clone, so a read error is likely. V usage is TRBV6-2 or TRBV6-3 and J usage is TRBJ2-5; no clear D gene. Germline lookup yields CDR1 MNHEY and CDR2 SVGEGT. The CDR3 runs 11 residues. The CDR3 loop is CASSWLGEQLF. DNA for the CDR3: TGTGCCAGCAGTTGGTTGGGTGAGCAGTTATTC.

V is TRBV2 and J is TRBJ2-7; 7 bases are shared with TRBD1. Germline CDR1 and CDR2: SNHLY and FYNNEI. V lost 7 bases and J lost 5; bases outside the gene matches: 8. This CDR3 contains 13 residues. CDR3 sequence: CASTEQGNHEQYF. The CDR3 nucleotides read TGTGCCAGCACGGAACAGGGGAACCACGAGCAGTACTTC.

This clonotype appeared many times. This CDR3 is CASSLLAGGLDEQFF. CDR3 nucleotides: TGTGCCAGCAGCCTACTAGCGGGGGGCCTCGATGAGCAGTTCTTC. This rearrangement joins TRBV7-9 to TRBJ2-1, with TRBD2 identical over 12 bases. CDR1 and CDR2 from the germline V gene are SEHNR and FQNEAQ (reference sequence). Trimming took 5 bases from V and 8 from J; bases not matched to a gene: 7. This CDR3 spans 15 amino acids. Drawing the rest from reference TRBV7-9 and TRBJ2-1, the complete variable domain is DTGVSQNPRHKITKRGQNVTFRCDPISEHNRLYWYRQTLGQGPEFLTYFQNEAQLEKSRLLSDRFSAERPKGSFSTLEIQRTEQGDSAMYLCASSLLAGGLDEQFFGPGTRLTVL.

Details on this clonotype: Here the CDR3 omits its conserved ending phenylalanine or tryptophan, so a read error is the likely source. J is TRBJ2-7 and V is TRBV28, with 9 bases matching TRBD1. Germline V gene data show CDR1 as MDHEN and CDR2 as SYDVKM. The CDR3 length is 15 residues. V dropped 5 bases and J dropped 6; count of bases not matched to a gene: 11. The CDR3 sequence is CASSGPGTGSTEQYL. CDR3 in DNA: TGTGCCAGCAGTGGTCCCGGGACAGGGAGTACCGAGCAGTACTTA.

By share, this clonotype counts as medium-sized (0.01 to 0.1%). The chain uses TRBV30 and TRBJ1-1; D gene uncertain. The germline V gene encodes CDR1 GTSNPN and CDR2 SVGIG (reference sequence). The V and J ends lost 2 bases and 0 bases respectively, with 4 bases between them. The CDR3 is made up of 12 amino acids. The CDR3 protein is CAWSKMNTEAFF. The CDR3 nucleotides read TGTGCCTGGAGTAAGATGAACACTGAAGCTTTCTTT. Together with reference TRBV30 and TRBJ1-1, the CDR3 gives the full variable domain: SQTIHQWPATLVQPVGSPLSLECTVEGTSNPNLYWYRQAAGRGLQLLFYSVGIGQISSEVPQNLSASRPQDRQFILSSKKLLLSDSGFYLCAWSKMNTEAFFGQGTRLTVV.

Note on this clonotype: A single base is all that separates this from a far larger clone, so a read error is likely. The chain uses TRBV6-1 and TRBJ2-7; 9 nucleotides match TRBD1. CDR3 length: 20 residues. The junction had 25 bases not matched to a gene; V was cut back by 5 bases and J by 5 bases. Germline CDR1 and CDR2: MNHNS and SASEGT. The CDR3 nucleotides are TGTGCCAGCAGTTACACCGCCGGGACAGGGCCTGTATGTGGGGGCAACGAGCAGTACTTC. Its protein product is CASSYTAGTGPVCGGNEQYF.

This chain uses TRBV28 with TRBJ2-6; D call uncertain. This CDR3 is 15 amino acids long. V lost 6 bases, J lost 5 bases, and 14 bases lay in between. Per germline, CDR1 MDHEN and CDR2 SYDVKM. The CDR3 region has the DNA TGTGCCAGCAGCCAATCTGGGATTTGGGCCAACGTCCTGACTTTC. It translates to CASSQSGIWANVLTF.

The chain employs TRBV5-1 and TRBJ2-2; 11 bases agree with TRBD2. The junction had 5 bases not matched to a gene; V was cut back by 4 bases and J by 3 bases. Germline V gives CDR1 SGHRS, CDR2 YFSETQ. This CDR3 contains 16 residues. CDR3 DNA sequence: TGCGCCAGCAGCAGTAGCGGGAGGGCCGACACCGGGGAGCTGTTTTTT. Amino acid sequence: CASSSSGRADTGELFF.

This clonotype is medium-sized within its sample. The chain has TRBV19 and TRBJ2-7, with D possibly being TRBD2 (5 bases). This CDR3 spans 13 amino acids. Germline CDR1 and CDR2: LNHDA and SQIVND (reference sequence). Trimming removed 4 bases from V and 2 bases from J, with 9 bases in between. Here the CDR3 DNA reads TGTGCCAGTAGTAATGAGGGAGCCTACGAGCAGTACTTC. This gives the protein CASSNEGAYEQYF.

The chain is built from TRBV10-3 and TRBJ2-3, with D maybe TRBD1 (5 bases). Trimming removed 9 bases from V and 7 bases from J, with 23 bases in between. The CDR3 is 15 amino acids. In germline, CDR1 is ENHRY, CDR2 SYGVKD. The CDR3 is CAISWLGQMTYTQYF. The CDR3 DNA sequence: TGTGCCATATCGTGGTTGGGGCAAATGACATATACGCAGTATTTT.

This clonotype was counted only a few times. This probably arose from a read error, given a far larger clone one base away. This rearrangement joins TRBV6-1 to TRBJ1-5; D unresolved. The germline V gene encodes CDR1 MNHNS and CDR2 SASEGT. The CDR3 totals 13 residues. Trimming left V 5 bases short and J 5 bases short, with 10 bases between. Here the CDR3 DNA reads TGTGCCAGCAGTCGGTACGGGGATCAGCCCCAGCATTTT. Amino acids: CASSRYGDQPQHF.

Ten or more counts support this clonotype. The chain recombines TRBV25-1 with TRBJ1-6; D ambiguous. Germline lookup yields CDR1 MGHDK and CDR2 SYGVNS. V lost 4 bases and J 10 bases, leaving 11 bases between the germline ends. The CDR3 is 13 amino acids. The CDR3 sequence: CASSAIVGSPLHF. The CDR3 DNA is TGTGCCAGCAGTGCCATAGTAGGATCACCCCTCCACTTT.

Comments on this clonotype: A read error is the likely source, as a far larger clone sits one nucleotide away. V is TRBV6-2 or TRBV6-3 and J is TRBJ2-2, with 7 bases lining up with TRBD1. From germline, CDR1 is MNHEY and CDR2 SVGEGT. V lost 7 bases, J lost 1 base, and 9 bases stayed unmatched. CDR3 size: 16 residues. Here the CDR3 reads CASILLDRMNTGELFF. As DNA, the CDR3 is TGTGCCAGCATCCTCCTGGACAGGATGAACACCGGGGAGCTGTTTTTT.

Concerning this clonotype: This likely came from a read error, as a far larger clone is one base away. This rearrangement joins TRBV12-3 or TRBV12-4 to TRBJ2-7; D uncertain. The length of the CDR3 is 17 residues. V was clipped by 8 bases and J by 7 bases, with 30 bases between them. CDR3 coding DNA: TGTGCCAGCGTTGGAACTTCTCCCCCCCTCTCCTACAATGAGCAGTACTTC. Amino acid sequence: CASVGTSPPLSYNEQYF.

The J gene is TRBJ2-3, the V gene TRBV5-1; a possible D gene is TRBD2 (5 bases). V lost 2 bases to trimming and J lost 2 bases, with 12 bases between them. The CDR3 runs 15 residues. Germline CDR1 and CDR2: SGHRS and YFSETQ. CDR3 coding DNA: TGCGCCAGCAGCTTTATGGGAGAAGACACAGATACGCAGTATTTT. Its protein is CASSFMGEDTDTQYF.

Of note for this clonotype: One end of the junction is discordant with germline, which a read error may explain. This chain uses TRBV6-4 with TRBJ2-6; 9 bases fit TRBD2. The CDR3 consists of 17 residues. Germline loops: CDR1 MRHNA, CDR2 SNTAGT. The CDR3 loop reads CASSEVPAGGGSNVLTF. The CDR3 DNA reads TGTGCCAGCAGTGAAGTCCCAGCGGGAGGTGGGTCCAACGTCCTGACTTTC.

This clonotype has just a few counts. This likely traces to a read error, being one base from a far larger clone. This rearrangement joins TRBV6-4 to TRBJ2-2, with D tentatively TRBD2 (5 bases). V lost 10 bases, J lost 0 bases, and 12 bases lay in between. The length of the CDR3 is 14 residues. Germline CDR1 is MRHNA and CDR2 is SNTAGT. CDR3: CAIGVNANTGELFF. The CDR3 nucleotides read TGTGCCATCGGGGTAAACGCGAACACCGGGGAGCTGTTTTTT.

By frequency in the sample, this clonotype is medium-sized. The gene calls are TRBV6-2 or TRBV6-3 and TRBJ2-3; D possibly matches TRBD1 or TRBD2 (5 bases each). This CDR3 is built from 14 residues. The germline V and J ends were trimmed by 1 base and 4 bases, with 9 bases remaining between them. The germline CDR1 and CDR2 sequences are MNHEY and SVGEGT. Written as DNA, the CDR3 is TGTGCCAGCAGTTACTGGGGGAGTGCAGATACGCAGTATTTT. Protein: CASSYWGSADTQYF.